This TCR beta chain was identified in a study of molecular identifiers for immune sequencing clone quantification. The germline V gene has CDR1 SEHNR and CDR2 FQNEAQ (reference sequence). V dropped 4 bases and J dropped 10; count of bases not matched to a gene: 7. CDR3 length: 13 residues. One entry per CDR3 protein, called by TCRdb with MiXCR from the PCR reads. This table holds approximately 680,000 distinct CDR3 sequences, roughly 25% found once. The sample holds many counts of this clonotype. The chain carries TRBV7-9 and TRBJ1-1; TRBD1 matches at 9 bases. What was sequenced was naive CD8+ T cells from blood, with Jurkat cell RNA spiked in. The subset is: FACS-sorted CD8+CD4-CCR7+CD45RA+ naive T cells. The clonotype comes from a human donor in good health. Some libraries in this study had Jurkat cell RNA spiked in. CDR3 sequence reads: CASSSRTGVLAFF. CDR3 coding DNA: TGTGCCAGCAGCTCTCGGACAGGGGTGCTAGCTTTCTTT.